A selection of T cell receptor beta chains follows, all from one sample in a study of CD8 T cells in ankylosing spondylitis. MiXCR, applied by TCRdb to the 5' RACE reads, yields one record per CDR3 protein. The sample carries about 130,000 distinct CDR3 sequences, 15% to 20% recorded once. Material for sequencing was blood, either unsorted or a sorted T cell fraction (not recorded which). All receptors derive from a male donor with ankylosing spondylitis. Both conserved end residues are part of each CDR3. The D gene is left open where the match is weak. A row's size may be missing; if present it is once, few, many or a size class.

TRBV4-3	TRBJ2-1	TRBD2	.	TGCGCCAGCAGCCAAGATCGCGGGAGGGAAGATGAGCAGTTCTTC	CASSQDRGREDEQFF
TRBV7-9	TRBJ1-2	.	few	TGTGCCAGCAGCCCAGACCTCTATGGCTACACCTTC	CASSPDLYGYTF
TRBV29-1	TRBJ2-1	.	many	TGCAGCGTTGAAGGGACCGGGGATGAGCAGTTCTTC	CSVEGTGDEQFF
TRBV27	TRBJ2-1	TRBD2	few	TGTGCCAGCAGTTTCCTAGCGGGAGTTCTCAATGAGCAGTTCTTC	CASSFLAGVLNEQFF
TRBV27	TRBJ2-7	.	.	TGTGCCAGCAGTTTGGGGGCCGAGCAGTACTTC	CASSLGAEQYF
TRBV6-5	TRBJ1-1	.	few	TGTGCCAGCAGTTACTTAGGGACGAGGAACACTGAAGCTTTCTTT	CASSYLGTRNTEAFF
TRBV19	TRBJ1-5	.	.	TGTGCCAGTAGTATCGGAGAGGCTGGAGGATATAGCAATCAGCCCCAGCATTTT	CASSIGEAGGYSNQPQHF
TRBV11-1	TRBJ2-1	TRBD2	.	TGTGCCAGCAGACCTATACTAGCGGGAGGTAACCCTGGCTACAATGAGCAGTTCTTC	CASRPILAGGNPGYNEQFF
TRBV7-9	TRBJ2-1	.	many	TGTGCCAGCAGCCCCTCTAGGAGCACTGAGCAGTTCTTC	CASSPSRSTEQFF
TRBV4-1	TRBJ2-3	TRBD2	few	TGCGCCAGCAGCCGCAGTAGCCTAGCGGGATTATCTAGCACAGATACGCAGTATTTT	CASSRSSLAGLSSTDTQYF
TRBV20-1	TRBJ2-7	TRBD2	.	TGCAGTGCTAGAGATAAAAAGCGGGGGGCCTACGAGCAGTACTTC	CSARDKKRGAYEQYF
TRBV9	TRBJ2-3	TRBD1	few	TGTGCCAGCGGCTTTAGGACAGGGGAACCAGATACGCAGTATTTT	CASGFRTGEPDTQYF
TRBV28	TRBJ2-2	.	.	TGTGCCAGCAGCCTCTTCGGGTCTGGGGAGCTGTTTTTT	CASSLFGSGELFF
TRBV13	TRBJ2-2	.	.	TGTGCCAGCGGCCAGGAAGACGGGGAGCTGTTTTTT	CASGQEDGELFF
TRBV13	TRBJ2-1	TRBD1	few	TGTGCCAGCAGCGAAGCCGGGACAGGGGAGGGGGATGAGCAGTTCTTC	CASSEAGTGEGDEQFF
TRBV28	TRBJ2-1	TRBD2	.	TGTGCCAGCAGTTTTACTTTGGGACTAGCGGAACCCTACAATGAGCAGTTCTTC	CASSFTLGLAEPYNEQFF
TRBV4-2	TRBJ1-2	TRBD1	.	TGTGCCAGCGGACCAGAAGCCGGGACAGGGGGCTTCTATGGCTACACCTTC	CASGPEAGTGGFYGYTF
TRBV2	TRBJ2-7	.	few	TGTGCCAGCGCTCCTCTCTCCTACGAGCAGTACTTC	CASAPLSYEQYF
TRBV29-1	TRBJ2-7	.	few	TGCAGCGTCCGGGACACAAACTCCTACGAGCAGTACTTC	CSVRDTNSYEQYF
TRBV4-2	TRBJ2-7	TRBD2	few	TGTGCCAGCAGCCAATCAGCGGGATACTACGAGCAGTACTTC	CASSQSAGYYEQYF
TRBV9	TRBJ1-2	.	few	TGTGCCAGCAGCGTAGAGAGCTTCGGGGGAAACTATGGCTACACCTTC	CASSVESFGGNYGYTF
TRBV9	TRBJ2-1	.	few	TGTGCCAGCAGCGTCCGAGCTCGGGGGCCCTACAATGAGCAGTTCTTC	CASSVRARGPYNEQFF
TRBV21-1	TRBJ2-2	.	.	TGTGCCAGCCCCGAAGACACCGGGGAGCTGTTTTTT	CASPEDTGELFF
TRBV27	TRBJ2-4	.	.	TGTGCCAGCAGTTCGGCAACTCCCGGGGTTGAGTACTTC	CASSSATPGVEYF
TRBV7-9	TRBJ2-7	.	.	TGTGCCAGCAGCTTAGCCTGGCCCACGGGGGAGCAGTACTTC	CASSLAWPTGEQYF
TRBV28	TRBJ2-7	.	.	TGTGCCAGCAGTTTTCGGGCGGGACCCTACGAGCAGTACTTC	CASSFRAGPYEQYF
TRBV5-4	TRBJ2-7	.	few	TGTGCCAGCAGCCCCCTCACGAGCGCCCACTCCTACGAGCAGTACTTC	CASSPLTSAHSYEQYF
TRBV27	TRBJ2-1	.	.	TGTGCCAGCAACTCAGGTCGGGAGCAGTTCTTC	CASNSGREQFF
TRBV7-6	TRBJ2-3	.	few	TGTGCCAGCAGCTTTATCGGAGCGGGCACAGATACGCAGTATTTT	CASSFIGAGTDTQYF
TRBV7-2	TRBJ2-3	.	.	TGTGCCAGCAGCTCACGGACGGGAGTGGCAGATACGCAGTATTTT	CASSSRTGVADTQYF
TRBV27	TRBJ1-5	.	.	TGTGCCAGCAGTTTAGGAGGGTGGGATCAGCCCCAGCATTTT	CASSLGGWDQPQHF
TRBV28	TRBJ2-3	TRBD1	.	TGTGCCACCTTTACCGGGACAGTGGGAGATACGCAGTATTTT	CATFTGTVGDTQYF
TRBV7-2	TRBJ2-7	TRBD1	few	TGTGCCAGCAGCTTCCCCGGGACAGGTTACGAGCAGTACTTC	CASSFPGTGYEQYF
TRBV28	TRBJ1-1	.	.	TGTGCCAGCAGTTCCGGGACGGAAGCTTTCTTT	CASSSGTEAFF
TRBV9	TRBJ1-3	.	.	TGTGCCAGCAGCGGGAGACAGGACCCCTCTGGAAACACCATATATTTT	CASSGRQDPSGNTIYF
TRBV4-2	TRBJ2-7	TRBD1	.	TGTGCCAGCAGCCAAGATGAGGGACAGGTTTTCTCCTACGAGCAGTACTTC	CASSQDEGQVFSYEQYF
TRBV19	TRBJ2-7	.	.	TGTGCCAGTAGTATAGGGACCTTAGCCTACGAGCAGTACTTC	CASSIGTLAYEQYF
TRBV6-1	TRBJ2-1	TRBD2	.	TGTGCCAGCAGTCCGGGACTAGCGGGAGAACGGGGTGAGCAGTTCTTC	CASSPGLAGERGEQFF
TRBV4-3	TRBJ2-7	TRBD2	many	TGCGCCAGCAGCCAAGATCTAGCGGAGGGAGTGCAGTCGTACTTC	CASSQDLAEGVQSYF
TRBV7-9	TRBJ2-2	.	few	TGTGCCAGCAGCTTAGACCTGACTAGTTTGAACACCGGGGAGCTGTTTTTT	CASSLDLTSLNTGELFF
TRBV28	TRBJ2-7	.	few	TGTGCCAGCAGTCCTCCGCAGGCTCGCTCCTTTTCCTACGAGCAGTACTTC	CASSPPQARSFSYEQYF
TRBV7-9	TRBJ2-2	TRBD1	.	TGTGCCAGCAGCGCCATCCCGGGACAGGGGGCTCCCGGGGAGCTGTTTTTT	CASSAIPGQGAPGELFF
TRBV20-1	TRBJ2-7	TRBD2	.	TGCAGTGCTCCTGGACCGGGACTAGCGGCCTACGAGCAGTACTTC	CSAPGPGLAAYEQYF
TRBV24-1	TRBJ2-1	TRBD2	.	TGTGCCACCAGTGATATCAACAGCGGGAGTGAGCAGTTCTTC	CATSDINSGSEQFF
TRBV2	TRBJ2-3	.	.	TGTGCCAGCAGTGAAAAATTGGGGCCAGATACGCAGTATTTT	CASSEKLGPDTQYF
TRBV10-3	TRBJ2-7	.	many	TGTGCCATCAGTGAGGGGGTGAGCTCCTACGAGCAGTACTTC	CAISEGVSSYEQYF
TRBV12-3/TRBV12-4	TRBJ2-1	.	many	TGTGCCAGCACTTATTGGAGCCTAAACAATGAGCAGTTCTTC	CASTYWSLNNEQFF
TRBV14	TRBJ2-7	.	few	TGTGCCAGCAGCCTCGCGGACTTGCCTAGGTACGAGCAGTACTTC	CASSLADLPRYEQYF
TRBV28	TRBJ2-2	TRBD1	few	TGTGCCAGCACCACTAGGACAGGGGGATACGCGAACACCGGGGAGCTGTTTTTT	CASTTRTGGYANTGELFF